These T cell receptor beta chains were read from a single sample in a study of patients and donors after allogeneic stem cell transplantation. MiXCR, run by TCRdb on the RT-PCR reads, gives a single entry per CDR3 protein. The table has roughly 940,000 distinct CDR3 sequences, more than 15% seen once. The specimen was blood, either unsorted or a sorted T cell fraction (not recorded which). Source of these receptors: a human donor who was either an allogeneic HSCT recipient or a stem cell or donor lymphocyte infusion donor (not recorded which). It is not recorded whose cells these are; they may come from a transplant donor. The CDR3 runs from the conserved cysteine through the conserved F or W. A D gene is named only where the DNA matches it firmly. The size field is filled for only some rows; it gives once, few, many or a size class.

J gene,V gene,CDR3 length,D gene,clone size,CDR3 protein,CDR3 DNA
TRBJ2-4,TRBV12-3/TRBV12-4,17,NA,many,CASSLRDGRKAKNIQYF,TGTGCCAGCAGTTTACGGGACGGTCGTAAGGCCAAAAACATTCAGTACTTC
TRBJ1-4,TRBV18,14,NA,NA,CASSPVRRTEKLVF,TGTGCCAGCTCACCAGTCAGGAGGACTGAAAAACTGGTTTTT
TRBJ2-1,TRBV29-1,13,TRBD2,many,CSVLAGVVNEQFF,TGCAGCGTTTTAGCGGGAGTAGTGAATGAGCAGTTCTTC
TRBJ1-2,TRBV24-1,13,NA,few,CATSDPPNYGYTF,TGTGCCACCAGCGATCCTCCGAACTATGGCTACACCTTC
TRBJ1-2,TRBV19,16,TRBD1,NA,CASNQETGQGISGYTF,TGTGCCAGTAATCAAGAAACGGGACAGGGTATTAGTGGCTACACCTTC
TRBJ1-2,TRBV20-1,12,TRBD1,few,CSASPGTVGYTF,TGCAGTGCTAGTCCGGGGACAGTCGGCTACACCTTC
TRBJ2-1,TRBV30,14,TRBD2,NA,CAWNWLAGADEQFF,TGTGCCTGGAACTGGCTAGCGGGAGCGGATGAGCAGTTCTTC
TRBJ2-7,TRBV20-1,14,NA,NA,CSARGGEASYEQYF,TGCAGTGCTAGAGGCGGGGAGGCCTCCTACGAGCAGTACTTC
TRBJ2-2,TRBV6-4,16,NA,few,CASTKTGTLSDGELFF,TGTGCCAGCACCAAAACCGGGACACTCTCGGACGGGGAGCTGTTTTTT
TRBJ1-2,TRBV5-1,14,TRBD1,many,CASSLGQGADGYTF,TGCGCCAGCAGCTTGGGACAGGGGGCGGACGGCTACACCTTC